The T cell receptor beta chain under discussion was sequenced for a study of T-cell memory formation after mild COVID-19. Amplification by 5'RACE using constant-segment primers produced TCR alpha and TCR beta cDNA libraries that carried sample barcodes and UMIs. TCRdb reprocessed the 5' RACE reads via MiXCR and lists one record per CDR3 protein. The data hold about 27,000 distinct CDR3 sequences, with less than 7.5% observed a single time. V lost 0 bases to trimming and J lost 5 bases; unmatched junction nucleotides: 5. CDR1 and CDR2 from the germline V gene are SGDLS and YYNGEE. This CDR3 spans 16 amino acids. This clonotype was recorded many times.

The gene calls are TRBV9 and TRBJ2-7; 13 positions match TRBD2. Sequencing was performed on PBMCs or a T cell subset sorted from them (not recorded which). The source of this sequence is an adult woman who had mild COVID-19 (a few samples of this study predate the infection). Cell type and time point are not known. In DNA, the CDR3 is TGTGCCAGCAGCGTAGCTACCGGGACTAGCGGGGACGAGCAGTACTTC. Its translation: CASSVATGTSGDEQYF.